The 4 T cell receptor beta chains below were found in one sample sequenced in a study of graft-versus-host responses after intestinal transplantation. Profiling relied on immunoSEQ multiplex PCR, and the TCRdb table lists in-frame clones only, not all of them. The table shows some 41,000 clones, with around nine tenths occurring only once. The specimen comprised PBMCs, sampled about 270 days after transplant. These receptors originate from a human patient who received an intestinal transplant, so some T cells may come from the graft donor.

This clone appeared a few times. The CDR3 DNA follows: TGTGCCAGCAGCCGGGACAGGGTAATCCCGAGCCCTGAAGCTTTCTTT. Translation: CASSRDRVIPSPEAFF. The chain has TRBV14 and TRBJ1-1, with 9 nucleotides matching TRBD1. Germline V lookup: CDR1 SGHDN, CDR2 FVKESK. V was pared by 4 bases and J by 6 bases, with 12 bases of the junction left unmatched. The CDR3 contains 16 residues.

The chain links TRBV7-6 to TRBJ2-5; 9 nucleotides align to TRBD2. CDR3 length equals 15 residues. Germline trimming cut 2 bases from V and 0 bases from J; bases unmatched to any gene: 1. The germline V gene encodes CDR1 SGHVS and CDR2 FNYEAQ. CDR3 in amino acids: CASSLLAGYQETQYF. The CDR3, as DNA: TGTGCCAGCAGCTTACTAGCGGGGTACCAAGAGACCCAGTACTTC.

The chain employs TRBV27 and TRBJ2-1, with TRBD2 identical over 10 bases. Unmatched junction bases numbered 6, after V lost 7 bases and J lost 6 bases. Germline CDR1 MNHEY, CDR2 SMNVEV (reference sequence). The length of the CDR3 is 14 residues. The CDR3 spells CASTRSGGANEQFF. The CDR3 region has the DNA TGTGCCAGCACAAGGAGCGGGGGGGCCAATGAGCAGTTCTTC.

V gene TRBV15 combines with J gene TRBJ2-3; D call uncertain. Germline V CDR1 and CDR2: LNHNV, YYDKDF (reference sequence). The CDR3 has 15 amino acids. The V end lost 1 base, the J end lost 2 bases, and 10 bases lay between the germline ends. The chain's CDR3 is CATSRGAETTDTQYF. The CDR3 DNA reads TGTGCCACCAGCAGAGGGGCGGAGACCACAGATACGCAGTATTTT.